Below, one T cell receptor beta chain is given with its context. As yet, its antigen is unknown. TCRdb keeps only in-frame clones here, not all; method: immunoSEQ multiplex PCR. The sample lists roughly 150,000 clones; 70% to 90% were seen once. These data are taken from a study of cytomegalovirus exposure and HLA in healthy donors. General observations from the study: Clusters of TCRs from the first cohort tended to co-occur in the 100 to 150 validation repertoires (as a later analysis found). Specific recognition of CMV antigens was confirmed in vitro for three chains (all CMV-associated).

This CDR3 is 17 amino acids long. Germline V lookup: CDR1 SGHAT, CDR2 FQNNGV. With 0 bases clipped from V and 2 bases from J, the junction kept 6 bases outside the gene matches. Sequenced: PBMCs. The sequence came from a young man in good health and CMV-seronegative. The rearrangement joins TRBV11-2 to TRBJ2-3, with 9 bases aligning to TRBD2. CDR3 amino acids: CASSLEVAGGPTDTQYF. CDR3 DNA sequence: TGTGCCAGCAGCTTAGAGGTTGCGGGAGGGCCCACAGATACGCAGTATTTT.